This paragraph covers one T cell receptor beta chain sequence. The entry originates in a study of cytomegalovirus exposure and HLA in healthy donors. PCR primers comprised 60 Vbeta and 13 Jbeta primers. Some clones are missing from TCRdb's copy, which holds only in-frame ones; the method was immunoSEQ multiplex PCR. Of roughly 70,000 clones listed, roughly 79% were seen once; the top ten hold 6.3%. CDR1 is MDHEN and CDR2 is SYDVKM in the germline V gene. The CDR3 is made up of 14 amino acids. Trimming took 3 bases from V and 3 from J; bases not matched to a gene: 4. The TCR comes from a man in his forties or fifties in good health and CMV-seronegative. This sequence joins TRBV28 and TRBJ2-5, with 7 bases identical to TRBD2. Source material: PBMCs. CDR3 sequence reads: CASSFGGSEETQYF. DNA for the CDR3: TGTGCCAGCAGTTTCGGGGGGTCAGAAGAGACCCAGTACTTC.